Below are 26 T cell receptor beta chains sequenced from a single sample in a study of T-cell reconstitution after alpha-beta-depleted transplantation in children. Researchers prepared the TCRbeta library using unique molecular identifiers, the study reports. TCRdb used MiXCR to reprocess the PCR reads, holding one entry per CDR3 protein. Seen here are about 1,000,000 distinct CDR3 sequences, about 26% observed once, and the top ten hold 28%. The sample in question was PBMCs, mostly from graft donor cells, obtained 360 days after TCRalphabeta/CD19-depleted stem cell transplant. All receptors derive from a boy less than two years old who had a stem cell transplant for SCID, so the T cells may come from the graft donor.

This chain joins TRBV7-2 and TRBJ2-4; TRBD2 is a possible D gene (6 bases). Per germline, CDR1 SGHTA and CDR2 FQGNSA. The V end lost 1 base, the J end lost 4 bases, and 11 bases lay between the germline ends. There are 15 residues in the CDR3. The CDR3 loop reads CASSLDGSGKNIQYF. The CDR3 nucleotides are TGTGCCAGCAGCTTAGACGGGAGCGGTAAAAACATTCAGTACTTC.

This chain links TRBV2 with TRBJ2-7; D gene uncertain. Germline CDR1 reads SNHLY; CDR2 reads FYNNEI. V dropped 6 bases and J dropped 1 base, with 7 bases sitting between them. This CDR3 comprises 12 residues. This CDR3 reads CASSKQSYEQYF. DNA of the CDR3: TGTGCCAGCAGCAAACAGTCCTACGAGCAGTACTTC. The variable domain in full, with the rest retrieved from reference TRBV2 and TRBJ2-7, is EPEVTQTPSHQVTQMGQEVILRCVPISNHLYFYWYRQILGQKVEFLVSFYNNEISEKSEIFDDQFSVERPDGSNFTLKIRSTKLEDSAMYFCASSKQSYEQYFGPGTRLTVT.

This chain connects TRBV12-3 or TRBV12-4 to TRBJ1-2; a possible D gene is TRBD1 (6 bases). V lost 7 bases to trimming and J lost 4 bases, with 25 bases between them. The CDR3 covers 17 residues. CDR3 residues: CASTGAPTGSPLYGYTF. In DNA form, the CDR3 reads TGTGCCAGCACCGGAGCGCCCACAGGGAGCCCCCTCTATGGCTACACCTTC.

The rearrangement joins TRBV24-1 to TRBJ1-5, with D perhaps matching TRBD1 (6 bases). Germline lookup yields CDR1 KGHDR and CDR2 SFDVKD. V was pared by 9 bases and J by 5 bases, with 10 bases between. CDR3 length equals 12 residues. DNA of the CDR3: TGTGCCACCCGGACAGCTCATCAGCCCCAGCATTTT. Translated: CATRTAHQPQHF.

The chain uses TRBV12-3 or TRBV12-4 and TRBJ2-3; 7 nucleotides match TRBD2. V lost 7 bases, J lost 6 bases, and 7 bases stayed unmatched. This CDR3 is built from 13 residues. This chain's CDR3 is CASTATSRDTQYF. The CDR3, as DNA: TGTGCCAGCACGGCGACTAGCCGGGATACGCAGTATTTT.

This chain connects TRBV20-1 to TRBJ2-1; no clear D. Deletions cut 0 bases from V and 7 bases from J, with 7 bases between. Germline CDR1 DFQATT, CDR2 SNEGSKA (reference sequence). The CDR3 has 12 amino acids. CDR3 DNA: TGCAGTGCTAGAGAGGGGTGGAATGAGCAGTTCTTC. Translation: CSAREGWNEQFF.

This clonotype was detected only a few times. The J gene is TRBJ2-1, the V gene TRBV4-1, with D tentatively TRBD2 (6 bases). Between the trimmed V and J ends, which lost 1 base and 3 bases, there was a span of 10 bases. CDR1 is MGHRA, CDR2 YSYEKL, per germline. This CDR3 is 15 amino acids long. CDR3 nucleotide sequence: TGCGCCAGCAGCCAAGGACTAGAAGACTACAATGAGCAGTTCTTC. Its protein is CASSQGLEDYNEQFF.

CDR3 DNA: TGCGCCAGCAGCCGGGGCCTCCGAGAGTCCTACGAGCAGTACTTC. As protein: CASSRGLRESYEQYF. The chain uses TRBV5-1 and TRBJ2-7; D assignment may be TRBD1 or TRBD2 (5 bases each). There are 15 residues in the CDR3. The V end was cut by 4 bases, the J end by 1 base, with 15 bases between. Germline CDR1 is SGHRS and CDR2 is YFSETQ.

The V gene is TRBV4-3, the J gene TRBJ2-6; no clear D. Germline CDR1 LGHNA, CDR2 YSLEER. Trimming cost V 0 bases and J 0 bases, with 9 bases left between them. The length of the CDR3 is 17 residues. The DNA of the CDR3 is TGCGCCAGCAGCCAAGAAGGTTGGAGCTCTGGGGCCAACGTCCTGACTTTC. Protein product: CASSQEGWSSGANVLTF.

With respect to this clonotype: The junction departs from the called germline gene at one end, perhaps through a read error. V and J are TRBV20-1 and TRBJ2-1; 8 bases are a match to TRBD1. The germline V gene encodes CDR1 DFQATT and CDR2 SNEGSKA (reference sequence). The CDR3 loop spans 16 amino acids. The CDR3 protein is CCARDYRGASYNEQFF. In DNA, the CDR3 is TGCTGTGCTAGAGATTACAGGGGGGCCTCCTACAATGAGCAGTTCTTC.

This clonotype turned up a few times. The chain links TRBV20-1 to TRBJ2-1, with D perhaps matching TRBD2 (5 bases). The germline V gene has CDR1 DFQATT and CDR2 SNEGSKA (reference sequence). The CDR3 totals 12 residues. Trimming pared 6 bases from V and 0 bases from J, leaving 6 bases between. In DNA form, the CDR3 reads TGCAGTGCAACTAGCTCCTACAATGAGCAGTTCTTC. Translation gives CSATSSYNEQFF.

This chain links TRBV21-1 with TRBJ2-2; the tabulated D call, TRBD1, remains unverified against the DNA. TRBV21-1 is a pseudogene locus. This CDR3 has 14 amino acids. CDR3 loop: CASSKGARAGELFF. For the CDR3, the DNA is TGTGCCAGCAGCAAAGGCGCCCGGGCCGGGGAGCTGTTTTTT.

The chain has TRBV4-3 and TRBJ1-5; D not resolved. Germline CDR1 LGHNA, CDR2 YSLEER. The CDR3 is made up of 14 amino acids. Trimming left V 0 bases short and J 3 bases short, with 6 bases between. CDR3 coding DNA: TGCGCCAGCAGCCAAGAGGCAGACAATCAGCCCCAGCATTTT. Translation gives CASSQEADNQPQHF.

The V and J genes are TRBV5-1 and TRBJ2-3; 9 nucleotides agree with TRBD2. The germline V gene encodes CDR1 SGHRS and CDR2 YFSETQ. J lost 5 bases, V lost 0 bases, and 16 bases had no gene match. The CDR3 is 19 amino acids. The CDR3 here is CASSLAPLGAGGQEDTQYF. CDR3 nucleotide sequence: TGCGCCAGCAGCTTGGCCCCACTTGGCGCGGGGGGGCAAGAAGATACGCAGTATTTT. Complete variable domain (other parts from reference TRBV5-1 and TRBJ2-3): KAGVTQTPRYLIKTRGQQVTLSCSPISGHRSVSWYQQTPGQGLQFLFEYFSETQRNKGNFPGRFSGRQFSNSRSEMNVSTLELGDSALYLCASSLAPLGAGGQEDTQYFGPGTRLTVL.

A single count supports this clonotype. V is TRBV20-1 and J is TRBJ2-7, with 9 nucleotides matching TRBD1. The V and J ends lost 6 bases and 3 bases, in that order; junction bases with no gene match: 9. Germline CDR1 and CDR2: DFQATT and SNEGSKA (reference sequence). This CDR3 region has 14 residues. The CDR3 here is CSARGQGPFYEQYF. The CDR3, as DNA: TGCAGTGCCCGCGGACAGGGGCCCTTCTACGAGCAGTACTTC.

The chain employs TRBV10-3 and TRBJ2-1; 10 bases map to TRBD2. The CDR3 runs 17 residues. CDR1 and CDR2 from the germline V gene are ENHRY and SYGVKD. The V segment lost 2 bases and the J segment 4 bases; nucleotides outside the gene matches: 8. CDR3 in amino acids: CAISEDRLAGTYNEQFF. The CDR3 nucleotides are TGTGCCATCAGTGAGGATCGACTAGCGGGCACTTACAATGAGCAGTTCTTC.

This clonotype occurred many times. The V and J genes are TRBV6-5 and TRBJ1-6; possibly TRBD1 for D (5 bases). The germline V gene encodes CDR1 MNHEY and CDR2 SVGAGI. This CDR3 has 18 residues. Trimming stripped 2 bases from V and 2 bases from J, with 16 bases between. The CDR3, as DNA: TGTGCCAGCAGTTACGCTGGAGGGGCAGGGACCTATAATTCACCCCTCCACTTT. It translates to CASSYAGGAGTYNSPLHF.

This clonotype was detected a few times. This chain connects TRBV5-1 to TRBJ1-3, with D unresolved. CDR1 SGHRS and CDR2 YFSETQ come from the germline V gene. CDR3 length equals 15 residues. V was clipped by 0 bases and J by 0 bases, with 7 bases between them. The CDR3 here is CASSLDTFSGNTIYF. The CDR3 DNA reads TGCGCCAGCAGCTTGGACACATTCTCTGGAAACACCATATATTTT.

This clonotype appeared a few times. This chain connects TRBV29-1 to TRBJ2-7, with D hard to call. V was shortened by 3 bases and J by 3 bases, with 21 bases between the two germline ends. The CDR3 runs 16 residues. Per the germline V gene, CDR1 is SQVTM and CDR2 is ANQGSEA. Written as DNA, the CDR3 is TGCAGCGTTGAGGGCTCGAGCAGCTATTCACGCTACGAGCAGTACTTC. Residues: CSVEGSSSYSRYEQYF.

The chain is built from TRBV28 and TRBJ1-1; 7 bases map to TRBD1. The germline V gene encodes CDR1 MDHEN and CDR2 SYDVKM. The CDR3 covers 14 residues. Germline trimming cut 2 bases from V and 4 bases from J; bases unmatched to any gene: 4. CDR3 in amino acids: CASSLQGQPTEAFF. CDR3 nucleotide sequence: TGTGCCAGCAGTTTACAGGGACAGCCCACTGAAGCTTTCTTT.

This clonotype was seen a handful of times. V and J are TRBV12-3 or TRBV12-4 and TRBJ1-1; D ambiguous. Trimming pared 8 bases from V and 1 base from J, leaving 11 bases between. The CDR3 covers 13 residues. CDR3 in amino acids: CASEVRGNTEAFF. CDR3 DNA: TGTGCCAGCGAGGTCCGGGGGAACACTGAAGCTTTCTTT.

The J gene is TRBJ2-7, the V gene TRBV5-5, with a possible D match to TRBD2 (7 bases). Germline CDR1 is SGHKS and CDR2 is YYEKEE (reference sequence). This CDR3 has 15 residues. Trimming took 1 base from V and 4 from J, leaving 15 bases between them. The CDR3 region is CASSLLRGGLYEQYF. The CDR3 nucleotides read TGTGCCAGCAGCTTGCTTCGCGGGGGCCTTTACGAGCAGTACTTC.

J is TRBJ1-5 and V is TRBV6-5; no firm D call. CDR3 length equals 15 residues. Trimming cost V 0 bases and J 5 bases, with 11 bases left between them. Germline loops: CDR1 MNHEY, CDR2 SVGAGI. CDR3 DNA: TGTGCCAGCAGTTACTCGAGGAGGGAAGATCAGCCCCAGCATTTT. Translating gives CASSYSRREDQPQHF.

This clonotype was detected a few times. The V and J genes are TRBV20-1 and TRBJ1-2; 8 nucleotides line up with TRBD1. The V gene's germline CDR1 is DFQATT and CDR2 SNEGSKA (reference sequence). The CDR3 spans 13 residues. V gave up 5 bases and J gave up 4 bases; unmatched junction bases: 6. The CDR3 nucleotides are TGCAGTGCTGGGCAGGGGGCGAGCTATGGCTACACCTTC. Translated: CSAGQGASYGYTF.

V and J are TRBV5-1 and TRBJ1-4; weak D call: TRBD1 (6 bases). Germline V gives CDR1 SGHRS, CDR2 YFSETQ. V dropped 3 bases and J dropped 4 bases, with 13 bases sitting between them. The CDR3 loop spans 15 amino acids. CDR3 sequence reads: CASSYRAGDNEKLFF. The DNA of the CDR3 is TGCGCCAGCAGCTATCGGGCAGGGGATAATGAAAAACTGTTTTTT. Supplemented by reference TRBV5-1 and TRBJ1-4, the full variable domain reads KAGVTQTPRYLIKTRGQQVTLSCSPISGHRSVSWYQQTPGQGLQFLFEYFSETQRNKGNFPGRFSGRQFSNSRSEMNVSTLELGDSALYLCASSYRAGDNEKLFFGSGTQLSVL.

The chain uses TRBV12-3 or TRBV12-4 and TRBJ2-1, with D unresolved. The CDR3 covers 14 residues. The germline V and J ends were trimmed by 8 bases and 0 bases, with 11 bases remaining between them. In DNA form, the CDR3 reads TGTGCCAGCGGTAGACTCTTCTCCTACAATGAGCAGTTCTTC. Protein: CASGRLFSYNEQFF.